This T cell receptor (beta chain) was sequenced in a study of blood T cell repertoires in COVID-19. Study-wide background: Samples taken during acute and convalescent COVID-19 were collected in the United States, Italy and Spain.

CDR1 and CDR2 (germline): LNHDA, SQIVND (reference sequence). Deletions cut 2 bases from V and 4 bases from J, with 12 bases between. The CDR3 totals 15 residues. This study enrolled people aged roughly 18 to 90 from around 26 US geographic areas. Clinical history as reported by participants underpinned cohort assignment. Profiled with immunoSEQ multiplex PCR; TCRdb holds only in-frame clones, not every one. The sample contains hundreds of thousands of clones, more than 75% of which appear only once. The chain joins TRBV19 to TRBJ1-3; D is unresolved. The sequenced sample consisted of PBMCs or T cells enriched from blood (not recorded which). This TCR derives from a woman aged 45-65 years who had recovered from COVID-19. The CDR3 is CASSISAGYGNTIYF. CDR3 DNA sequence: TGTGCCAGTAGTATATCGGCCGGGTACGGAAACACCATATATTTT.